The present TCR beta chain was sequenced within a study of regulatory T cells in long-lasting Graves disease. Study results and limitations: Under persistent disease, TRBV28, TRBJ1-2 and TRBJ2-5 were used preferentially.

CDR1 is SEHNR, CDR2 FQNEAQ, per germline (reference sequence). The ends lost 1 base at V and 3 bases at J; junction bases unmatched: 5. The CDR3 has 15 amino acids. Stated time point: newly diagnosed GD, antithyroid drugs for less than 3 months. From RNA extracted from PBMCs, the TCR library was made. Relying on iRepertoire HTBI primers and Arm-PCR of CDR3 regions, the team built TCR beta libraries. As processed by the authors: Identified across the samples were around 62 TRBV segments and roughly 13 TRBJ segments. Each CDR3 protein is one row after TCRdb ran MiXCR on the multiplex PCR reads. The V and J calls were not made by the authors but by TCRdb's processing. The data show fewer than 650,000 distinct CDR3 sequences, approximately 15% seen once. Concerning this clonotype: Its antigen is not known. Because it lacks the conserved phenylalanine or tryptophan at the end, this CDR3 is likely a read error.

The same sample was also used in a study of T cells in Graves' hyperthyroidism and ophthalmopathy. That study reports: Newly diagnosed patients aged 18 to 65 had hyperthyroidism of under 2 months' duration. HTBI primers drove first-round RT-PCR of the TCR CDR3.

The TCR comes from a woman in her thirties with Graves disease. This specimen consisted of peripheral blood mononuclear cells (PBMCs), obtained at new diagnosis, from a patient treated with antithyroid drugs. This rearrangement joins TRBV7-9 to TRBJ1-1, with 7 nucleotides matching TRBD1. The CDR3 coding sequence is TGTGCCAGCAGCTTAGGAATCCAGGGGGACACTGAAGCTTTCCTT. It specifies CASSLGIQGDTEAFL.